A selection of T cell receptor beta chains follows, all from one sample in a study of cytomegalovirus exposure and HLA in healthy donors. Here immunoSEQ multiplex PCR was the method, and the copy in TCRdb shows in-frame clones only, minus some. The sample consists of around 170,000 clones, around 82% of them appearing once. Sequenced: PBMCs. Source of these receptors: a man in his 60s in good health and CMV-seronegative. Each CDR3 is given with its conserved first and last residue. A D gene is named only where the DNA matches it firmly. Not all rows give a size; the values are once, few, many and, for expanded clones, a class.

d_call | j_call | clone_size | v_call | cdr3_nt | cdr3_aa
. | TRBJ2-2 | once | TRBV5-5 | TGTGCCAGCAGCTTCTGGAACACCGGGGAGCTGTTTTTT | CASSFWNTGELFF
. | TRBJ2-2 | . | TRBV19 | TGTGCCAGTAGGAGGGGGGGGGCGACCGGGGAGCTGTTTTTT | CASRRGGATGELFF
. | TRBJ2-7 | . | TRBV5-5 | TGTGCCAGCAGCTTGTTTGCGACACCTTCCTACGAGCAGTACTTC | CASSLFATPSYEQYF
. | TRBJ1-6 | once | TRBV5-1 | TGCGCCAGCAGTCGTTCCGGGACAAATAATTCACCCCTCCACTTT | CASSRSGTNNSPLHF
. | TRBJ1-1 | . | TRBV10-3 | TGTGCCATCAGTGAGACGGGGATTGGCACTGAAGCTTTCTTT | CAISETGIGTEAFF
TRBD1 | TRBJ2-7 | . | TRBV5-4 | TGTGCCAGCAGCTTGCCGGGACAGGGCGCTTGCGAGCAGTACTTC | CASSLPGQGACEQYF
. | TRBJ1-2 | . | TRBV5-1 | TGCGCCAGCAGCTTGGAGGGGTATCGCTACACCTTC | CASSLEGYRYTF
. | TRBJ1-3 | few | TRBV6-5 | TGTGCCAGCAGTTACTCGGACATACCCCCTGGAAACACCATATATTTT | CASSYSDIPPGNTIYF
. | TRBJ1-1 | . | TRBV6-5 | TGTGCCAGCAGTCGGGGACAATTAACGAACACTGAAGCTTTCTTT | CASSRGQLTNTEAFF
. | TRBJ1-2 | . | TRBV5-1 | TGCGCCAGCAGCCTGGATGGGGGGGGCCTTCAAGGCGGCTACACCTTC | CASSLDGGGLQGGYTF
. | TRBJ2-1 | . | TRBV11-3 | TGTGCCAGCAGCTTAGAATGGGCCTCCTACAATGAGCAGTTCTTC | CASSLEWASYNEQFF
. | TRBJ1-2 | few | TRBV15 | TGTGCCACCAGCAGAGATAAAGGGGAATACTATGGCTACACCTTC | CATSRDKGEYYGYTF
TRBD1 | TRBJ1-1 | . | TRBV7-7 | TGTGCTAACCCACAACAGGGGCGCGGGACTGAAGCTTTCTTT | CANPQQGRGTEAFF
. | TRBJ2-7 | once | TRBV29-1 | TGCAGCGTCGCAGGGACCTACGAGCAGTACTTC | CSVAGTYEQYF
TRBD2 | TRBJ2-5 | . | TRBV15 | TGTGCCACCAGCAGAGACTCCCTAGCGGGGCAAGAGACCCAGTACTTC | CATSRDSLAGQETQYF
TRBD2 | TRBJ2-3 | . | TRBV7-6 | TGTGCCAGCAGCTTAGCGGGGACTAGCGGGTTTAGGGATACGCAGTATTTT | CASSLAGTSGFRDTQYF
. | TRBJ1-5 | . | TRBV28 | TGTGCCAGCAGTTTAAATCTCGACAGGAACAATCAGCCCCAGCATTTT | CASSLNLDRNNQPQHF